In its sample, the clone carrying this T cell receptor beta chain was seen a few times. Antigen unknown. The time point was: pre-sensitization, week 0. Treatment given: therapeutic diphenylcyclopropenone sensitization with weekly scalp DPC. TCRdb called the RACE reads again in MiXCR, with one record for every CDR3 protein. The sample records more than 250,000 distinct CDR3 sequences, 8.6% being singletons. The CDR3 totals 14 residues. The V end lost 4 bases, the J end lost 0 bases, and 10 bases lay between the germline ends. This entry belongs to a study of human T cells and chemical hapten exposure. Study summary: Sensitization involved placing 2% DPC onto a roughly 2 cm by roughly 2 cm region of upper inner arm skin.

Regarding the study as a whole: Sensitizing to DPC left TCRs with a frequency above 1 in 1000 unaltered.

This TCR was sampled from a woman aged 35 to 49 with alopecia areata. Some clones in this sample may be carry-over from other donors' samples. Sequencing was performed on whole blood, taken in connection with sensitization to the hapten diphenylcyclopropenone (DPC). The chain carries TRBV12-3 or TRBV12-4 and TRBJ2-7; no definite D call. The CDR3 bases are TGTGCCAGCAGTTGGTTGCTCAGCTCCTACGAGCAGTACTTC. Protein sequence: CASSWLLSSYEQYF.